A single sample gave rise to the 32 T cell receptor beta chains below, sequenced in a study of OX40 agonist ivuxolimab in advanced cancers. Using immunoSEQ multiplex PCR, the repertoire was profiled, and TCRdb retains in-frame clones only, with some absent. The sample consists of about 62,000 clones, about 91% of them appearing once. The sequencing here drew on CD4+ or CD8+ T cells sorted from blood, taken in a trial of the OX40 agonist ivuxolimab. The receptors were sampled from an adult with an advanced solid tumor such as melanoma, head and neck, liver or kidney cancer.

The chain combines TRBV5-6 with TRBJ2-7; tentative D call: TRBD1 (5 bases). Trimming removed 0 bases from V and 2 bases from J, with 15 bases in between. The CDR3 sequence is 16 residues long. CDR1 is SGHDT and CDR2 is YYEEEE in the germline V gene. As DNA, the CDR3 is TGTGCCAGCAGCTTGGCCTATAAGGGGTCAGCCTACGAGCAGTACTTC. Its translation is CASSLAYKGSAYEQYF.

The CDR3, as DNA: TGCAGCGTTGGGCTAGCCTTTCTTTCTAGCACAGATACGCAGTATTTT. This codes for CSVGLAFLSSTDTQYF. The rearrangement joins TRBV29-1 to TRBJ2-3, with D possibly being TRBD2 (5 bases). This CDR3 has 16 residues. Trimming stripped 4 bases from V and 0 bases from J, with 17 bases between. CDR1 SQVTM and CDR2 ANQGSEA come from the germline V gene.

The chain has TRBV10-1 and TRBJ2-5; D gene unclear. CDR3 length: 16 residues. Germline V lookup: CDR1 WNHNN, CDR2 SYGVQD (reference sequence). V lost 3 bases, J lost 2 bases, and 16 bases lay in between. The CDR3 DNA sequence: TGCGCCAGCAGTGATACCACGACGGACCGACAAGAGACCCAGTACTTC. Residues: CASSDTTTDRQETQYF.

The J gene is TRBJ1-5, the V gene TRBV4-1; D is possibly TRBD1 (5 bases). This CDR3 comprises 16 residues. Germline assignment: CDR1 MGHRA and CDR2 YSYEKL. V gave up 0 bases and J gave up 4 bases, with 13 bases separating them. Written as DNA, the CDR3 is TGCGCCAGCAGCCAAGAACAAGGGGCTGGGAATCAGCCCCAGCATTTT. Its translation: CASSQEQGAGNQPQHF.

The CDR3 region is CASSSRGQGNNEQFF. The CDR3 DNA reads TGTGCCAGCAGCTCCCGGGGTCAGGGGAACAATGAGCAGTTCTTC. The rearrangement links TRBV13 to TRBJ2-1, with TRBD1 as a possible D gene (6 bases). CDR1 and CDR2 (germline): PRHDT, FYEKMQ (reference sequence). V was cut by 4 bases and J by 5 bases, with 15 bases left in between. The CDR3 consists of 15 residues. Variable domain in full (rest from reference TRBV13 and TRBJ2-1): AAGVIQSPRHLIKEKRETATLKCYPIPRHDTVYWYQQGPGQDPQFLISFYEKMQSDKGSIPDRFSAQQFSDYHSELNMSSLELGDSALYFCASSSRGQGNNEQFFGPGTRLTVL.

This sequence joins TRBV7-9 and TRBJ1-1, with a tentative D call TRBD1 (6 bases). CDR1 SEHNR and CDR2 FQNEAQ come from the germline V gene (reference sequence). Trimming took off 3 bases at V and 5 bases at J, with 22 bases between the two ends. This CDR3 contains 17 residues. Here the CDR3 reads CASSFTDSSKGGTEAFF. DNA of the CDR3: TGTGCCAGCAGCTTTACGGACAGTTCCAAAGGAGGGACTGAAGCTTTCTTT.

This clone was detected a few times. This chain uses TRBV4-2 with TRBJ1-5; D not certain. CDR1 is LGHNA and CDR2 is YNFKEQ in the germline V gene. This CDR3 has 12 amino acids. Trimming stripped 3 bases from V and 4 bases from J, with 4 bases between. The CDR3 loop reads CASSHENQPQHF. DNA of the CDR3: TGTGCCAGCAGCCACGAAAATCAGCCCCAGCATTTT.

The gene calls are TRBV2 and TRBJ2-5, with 7 nucleotides matching TRBD2. The end of the DNA aligns better with TRBJ2-7, so the J call may be wrong. This CDR3 is built from 15 residues. Germline V gene sequence: CDR1 SNHLY, CDR2 FYNNEI. CDR3 sequence reads: CASSDGAGDSYEQYF. As DNA, the CDR3 is TGTGCCAGCAGTGACGGCGCGGGGGACTCCTACGAGCAGTACTTC.

The CDR3 bases are TGCGCCAGCAGCCAAGTGCATGGGCTAGCGGGAAACAATGAGCAGTTCTTC. Translated, it gives CASSQVHGLAGNNEQFF. The chain couples TRBV4-1 to TRBJ2-1; 9 bases are a match to TRBD2. Trimming at V came to 1 base and at J to 5 bases, leaving 9 bases not matched to a gene. Per germline, CDR1 MGHRA and CDR2 YSYEKL. The CDR3 runs to 17 residues.

The DNA of the CDR3 is TGTGCCAGCAGTTTACTTGGGGCTAGCGGGTTTCCATTCGAGCAGTACTTC. This codes for CASSLLGASGFPFEQYF. The V and J genes are TRBV27 and TRBJ2-7; 8 nucleotides align to TRBD2. The V segment lost 2 bases and the J segment 6 bases; nucleotides outside the gene matches: 15. The CDR3 has 17 residues. Germline assignment: CDR1 MNHEY and CDR2 SMNVEV (reference sequence).

The chain joins TRBV4-1 to TRBJ1-1; D is ambiguous. The CDR3 consists of 14 residues. The ends were cut back, 3 bases at V and 0 bases at J, with 8 bases in the middle. CDR1 and CDR2 (germline): MGHRA, YSYEKL. The CDR3 bases are TGCGCCAGCAGCCACCTGTCCCTGAACACTGAAGCTTTCTTT. Translation: CASSHLSLNTEAFF.

The genes are TRBV15 and TRBJ2-1; D might be TRBD2 (6 bases). The germline V and J ends were trimmed by 2 bases and 1 base, with 15 bases remaining between them. CDR1 is LNHNV and CDR2 is YYDKDF in the germline V gene (reference sequence). The CDR3 runs 17 residues. CDR3 sequence: CATSRSQDGSSYNEQFF. DNA for the CDR3: TGTGCCACCAGCAGATCACAGGACGGGAGTTCCTACAATGAGCAGTTCTTC.

This sequence joins TRBV29-1 and TRBJ2-1; tentatively, D is TRBD2 (6 bases). Germline V gene sequence: CDR1 SQVTM, CDR2 ANQGSEA. V shed 8 bases and J shed 7 bases, with 15 bases lying between them. The CDR3 length is 12 residues. CDR3 amino acids: CSFRGIANEQFF. The CDR3 nucleotides read TGCAGCTTTCGGGGGATTGCTAATGAGCAGTTCTTC.

This chain uses TRBV2 with TRBJ2-5; a weak D match, TRBD2 (6 bases). The CDR3 is 14 amino acids. Looked up from germline, CDR1 is SNHLY and CDR2 is FYNNEI. The V gene lost 6 bases and the J gene lost 7 bases, with 18 bases spanning the gap. As DNA, the CDR3 is TGTGCCAGCAGCGCTTCTGGACTGGGGGGGACCCAGTACTTC. It encodes CASSASGLGGTQYF. The whole variable domain, remainder taken from reference TRBV2 and TRBJ2-5, is EPEVTQTPSHQVTQMGQEVILRCVPISNHLYFYWYRQILGQKVEFLVSFYNNEISEKSEIFDDQFSVERPDGSNFTLKIRSTKLEDSAMYFCASSASGLGGTQYFGPGTRLLVL.

A single count supports this clone. The J gene is TRBJ2-1, the V gene TRBV27; 11 bases are shared with TRBD2. V gave up 0 bases and J gave up 5 bases; unmatched junction bases: 6. The CDR3 length is 17 residues. The germline V gene has CDR1 MNHEY and CDR2 SMNVEV (reference sequence). CDR3 nucleotide sequence: TGTGCCAGCAGTTTATCCCCACTAGCGGGGGACCACAATGAGCAGTTCTTC. It is translated as CASSLSPLAGDHNEQFF.

The V call is TRBV5-4, the J call TRBJ1-6, with D perhaps matching TRBD1 (6 bases). CDR1 and CDR2 from the germline V gene are SGHNT and YYREEE (reference sequence). The CDR3 has 15 amino acids. V lost 5 bases and J 8 bases, leaving 17 bases between the germline ends. The CDR3 protein is CASSSTGDRYSPLHF. CDR3 nucleotide sequence: TGTGCCAGCAGTTCGACAGGAGATCGGTATTCACCCCTCCACTTT.

CDR3 DNA: TGTGCCAGCAGCTCCGGACAGTCCTACGAGCAGTACTTC. Residues: CASSSGQSYEQYF. The chain employs TRBV7-9 and TRBJ2-7, with D possibly being TRBD1 (6 bases). CDR1 SEHNR and CDR2 FQNEAQ come from the germline V gene (reference sequence). The V end was cut by 4 bases, the J end by 1 base, with 8 bases between. There are 13 residues in the CDR3.

V and J are TRBV9 and TRBJ1-2; D is uncertain. Trimming stripped 3 bases from V and 3 bases from J, with 15 bases between. Germline V gene lookup returns CDR1 SGDLS and CDR2 YYNGEE. The CDR3 has 15 amino acids. The CDR3 spells CASSGSSAGDYGYTF. CDR3 DNA sequence: TGTGCCAGCAGCGGTAGCTCGGCGGGAGACTATGGCTACACCTTC. Combining the CDR3 with reference TRBV9 and TRBJ1-2 gives the whole variable domain DSGVTQTPKHLITATGQRVTLRCSPRSGDLSVYWYQQSLDQGLQFLIQYYNGEERAKGNILERFSAQQFPDLHSELNLSSLELGDSALYFCASSGSSAGDYGYTFGSGTRLTVV.

The rearrangement uses TRBV7-3 and TRBJ2-2; tentatively, D is TRBD1 (6 bases). Trimming stripped 6 bases from V and 2 bases from J, with 10 bases between. CDR3 length equals 14 residues. Germline V gives CDR1 SGHTA, CDR2 FQGTGA. As DNA, the CDR3 is TGTGCCAGCAGGTGGACAGTAAACACCGGGGAGCTGTTTTTT. It codes for CASRWTVNTGELFF.

In its sample, this clone was seen a few times. This chain connects TRBV6-5 to TRBJ2-2; D is unresolved. The CDR3 loop spans 13 amino acids. With 2 bases removed from V and 7 bases from J, the gap between germline ends came to 8 bases. Germline loops: CDR1 MNHEY, CDR2 SVGAGI. CDR3 sequence: CASSYTGDGELFF. In nucleotides, the CDR3 is TGTGCCAGCAGTTACACGGGTGACGGGGAGCTGTTTTTT.

The J gene is TRBJ2-7, the V gene TRBV21-1; the table assigns TRBD2, which was not confirmed against the DNA. TRBV21-1 is described as a pseudogene. This CDR3 is built from 19 residues. The CDR3: CASSKGGTSGGSRNYEQYF. CDR3 coding DNA: TGTGCCAGCAGCAAAGGAGGGACTAGCGGGGGTTCCCGAAACTACGAGCAGTACTTC.

Only one count was recorded for this clone. The chain employs TRBV7-6 and TRBJ1-3; 9 bases match TRBD1. This CDR3 is built from 16 residues. CDR1 and CDR2 (germline): SGHVS, FNYEAQ. After removal of 5 bases from V and 1 base from J, the junction contained 6 bases not matched to a gene. The DNA of the CDR3 is TGTGCCAGCAGCACCGACAGGGGGTATTCTGGAAACACCATATATTTT. It yields the protein CASSTDRGYSGNTIYF.

The rearrangement links TRBV11-2 to TRBJ2-3; 11 positions match TRBD2. V gave up 4 bases and J gave up 2 bases; unmatched junction bases: 5. The CDR3 has 16 residues. Germline V lookup: CDR1 SGHAT, CDR2 FQNNGV. DNA of the CDR3: TGTGCCAGCAGCTGGGGACTAGCGGTCCTCACAGATACGCAGTATTTT. It is translated as CASSWGLAVLTDTQYF.

This chain joins TRBV4-1 and TRBJ2-3; maybe TRBD1 (6 bases). CDR3 length: 16 residues. Germline V gives CDR1 MGHRA, CDR2 YSYEKL. V lost 0 bases and J lost 6, with 16 bases in between. This CDR3 reads CASSQDNRDPWDTQYF. CDR3 bases: TGCGCCAGCAGCCAAGATAACAGGGATCCTTGGGATACGCAGTATTTT.

Written as DNA, the CDR3 is TGTGCCAGCAGCGTGGGGCCGCTAGCGTGGAATGAGCAGTTCTTC. Amino acids: CASSVGPLAWNEQFF. V gene TRBV6-4 combines with J gene TRBJ2-1, with TRBD2 as a possible D gene (6 bases). V gave up 6 bases and J gave up 7 bases, with 19 bases separating them. The CDR3 has 15 residues. Germline V lookup: CDR1 MRHNA, CDR2 SNTAGT.

The V and J genes are TRBV19 and TRBJ2-5, with D possibly being TRBD1 (6 bases). The V end was cut by 9 bases, the J end by 0 bases, with 11 bases between. CDR3 size: 13 residues. CDR1 is LNHDA and CDR2 is SQIVND in the germline V gene (reference sequence). The CDR3 protein is CAREQGYQETQYF. The CDR3 nucleotides are TGTGCCAGGGAACAGGGTTACCAAGAGACCCAGTACTTC.

This clone occurred once. This chain uses TRBV7-2 with TRBJ1-2; D uncertain. CDR1 SGHTA and CDR2 FQGNSA come from the germline V gene. The CDR3 contains 15 residues. Trimming pared 5 bases from V and 8 bases from J, leaving 21 bases between. CDR3 nucleotide sequence: TGTGCCAGCAGCCGGACGAATGGACCGTTGAAGGGCTACACCTTC. This translates into CASSRTNGPLKGYTF.

The V call is TRBV7-6, the J call TRBJ2-7; 7 bases match TRBD1. CDR3 length equals 14 residues. After removal of 5 bases from V and 3 bases from J, the junction contained 7 bases not matched to a gene. Germline V lookup: CDR1 SGHVS, CDR2 FNYEAQ. The CDR3 DNA reads TGTGCCAGCAGCCCCTGGGACAGAGACTACGAGCAGTACTTC. Translated, it gives CASSPWDRDYEQYF.

J is TRBJ2-7 and V is TRBV5-5; the D is unclear. Germline assignment: CDR1 SGHKS and CDR2 YYEKEE (reference sequence). This CDR3 has 11 residues. V was clipped by 1 base and J by 3 bases, with 2 bases between them. The CDR3 sequence: CASSLYYEQYF. CDR3 in DNA: TGTGCCAGCAGCTTGTACTACGAGCAGTACTTC.

This rearrangement joins TRBV18 to TRBJ2-1, with D perhaps matching TRBD1 (5 bases). V was pared by 4 bases and J by 2 bases, with 18 bases between. There are 17 residues in the CDR3. The germline CDR1 and CDR2 sequences are KGHSH and LQKENI. Here the CDR3 DNA reads TGTGCCAGCTCACAAGCCAGGAGACAGAGCCCCTACAATGAGCAGTTCTTC. Translation gives CASSQARRQSPYNEQFF.

The chain carries TRBV7-8 and TRBJ2-7; 13 nucleotides agree with TRBD2. CDR3 length: 16 residues. Germline V gene data show CDR1 as SGHVS and CDR2 as FQNEAQ. With V trimmed by 4 bases and J by 0 bases, 3 bases remained unmatched. CDR3 in DNA: TGTGCCAGCAGCTGGGGACTAGCGGGATCCTCCTACGAGCAGTACTTC. It codes for CASSWGLAGSSYEQYF. Full variable domain (missing parts from reference TRBV7-8 and TRBJ2-7): GAGVSQSPRYKVAKRGQDVALRCDPISGHVSLFWYQQALGQGPEFLTYFQNEAQLDKSGLPSDRFFAERPEGSVSTLKIQRTQQEDSAVYLCASSWGLAGSSYEQYFGPGTRLTVT.

The V gene is TRBV5-5, the J gene TRBJ1-1; TRBD1 aligns across 9 bases. The CDR3 contains 16 residues. Germline-derived CDR1 and CDR2 are SGHKS and YYEKEE (reference sequence). The ends lost 3 bases at V and 0 bases at J; junction bases unmatched: 6. As DNA, the CDR3 is TGTGCCAGCAGCTCACCGGGACAGGGCTTGAACACTGAAGCTTTCTTT. Translated: CASSSPGQGLNTEAFF.